This T cell receptor (beta chain) appears in the sequencing data of a study of T cell repertoires in cytomegalovirus infection (dated by TCRdb to between 2018 and 2021). At the level of the whole study: Recently identified HLA-C-restricted CMV epitopes, whose presentation resists viral immunomodulation, were targeted by peptide stimulations together with well-studied HLA-B-restricted epitopes. Donor HLA type was relevant to the analysis, as public TCR beta signatures indicated carriage of CMV infection together with the matching HLA type.

What the work shows at the level of the full study, not this receptor alone: Carriers of CMV infection plus the relevant HLA type were discriminated by the cumulative frequency of public TCR beta family members in the study cohort and in an independent roughly 380-donor cohort. The ex vivo response was dominated by HLA-C-restricted CMV-specific TCR beta clonotypes, which also provided the single most frequent clonotype in two of eight donors.

TCRdb shows the sequencer as Illumina HiSeq 1500. TCRdb handled the public reads itself, with Q25 trimming in fastp and clone calling in MiXCR, and kept productive beta chains. One record per CDR3 amino acid sequence lists the most common genes and DNA. Within this sample are some 800,000 distinct CDR3 sequences, with 25% to 35% of them counted one time only. Approximately 14% of the sample goes to the ten largest clones. CDR1 SGHVS and CDR2 FQNEAQ were looked up in the germline V gene. Spanning cysteine to phenylalanine, the CDR3 consists of 15 amino acids. Just the 45-base CDR3 DNA is kept, in frame starting at base 1. V gives up 4 bases and J gives up 2 bases, and the segment between their germline ends measures 12 bases. The intended sense of this specimen's treatment or condition label: in vitro stimulation with specific CMV peptide epitopes to enrich CMV-specific T cells. Comment on this clonotype: No antigen is known for it. Nothing much larger sits one base from this clone, and base qualities are not available.

The receptor's source is a human donor in good health (CMV status not recorded). Some clones in this sample may be carry-over from other donors' samples. This chain joins TRBV7-8 to TRBJ2-1; the D assignment is uncertain and may be TRBD1 or TRBD2, with 6 bases supporting each. The source material was cultured CD8+ T cells from PBMCs, sampled from culture after CMV antigen stimulation. The CDR3 loop reads CASSSPGAAYNEQFF. At the DNA level, the sequence is TGTGCCAGCAGCTCACCGGGGGCCGCCTACAATGAGCAGTTCTTC.